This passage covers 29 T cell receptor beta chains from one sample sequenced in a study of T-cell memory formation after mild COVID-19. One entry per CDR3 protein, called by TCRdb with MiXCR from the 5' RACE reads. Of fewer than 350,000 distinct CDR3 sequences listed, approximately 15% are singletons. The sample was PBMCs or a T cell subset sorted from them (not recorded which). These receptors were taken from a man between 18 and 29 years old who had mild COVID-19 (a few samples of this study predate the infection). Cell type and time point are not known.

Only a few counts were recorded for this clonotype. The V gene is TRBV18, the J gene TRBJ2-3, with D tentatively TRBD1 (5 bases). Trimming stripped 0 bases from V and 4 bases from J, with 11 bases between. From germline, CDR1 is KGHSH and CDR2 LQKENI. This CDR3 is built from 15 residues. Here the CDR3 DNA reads TGTGCCAGCTCACCACCTTCCCAGGGATCAGATACGCAGTATTTT. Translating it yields CASSPPSQGSDTQYF.

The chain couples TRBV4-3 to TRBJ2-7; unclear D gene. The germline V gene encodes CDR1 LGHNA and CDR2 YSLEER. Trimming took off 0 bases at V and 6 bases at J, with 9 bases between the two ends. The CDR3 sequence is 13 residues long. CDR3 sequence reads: CASSQDRSTEQYV. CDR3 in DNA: TGCGCCAGCAGCCAAGACCGCAGTACCGAGCAGTACGTC.

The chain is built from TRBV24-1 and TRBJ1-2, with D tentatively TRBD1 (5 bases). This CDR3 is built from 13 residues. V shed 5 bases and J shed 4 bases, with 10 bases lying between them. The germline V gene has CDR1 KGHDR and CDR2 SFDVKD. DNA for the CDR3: TGTGCCACCAGTGGAGGGGTAGGCTATGGCTACACCTTC. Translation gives CATSGGVGYGYTF.

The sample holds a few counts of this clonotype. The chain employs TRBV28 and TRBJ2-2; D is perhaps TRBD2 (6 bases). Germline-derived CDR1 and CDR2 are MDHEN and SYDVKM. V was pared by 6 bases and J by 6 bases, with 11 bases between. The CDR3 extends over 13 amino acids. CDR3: CASRLAGSGELFF. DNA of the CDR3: TGTGCCAGCAGACTAGCAGGGTCCGGGGAGCTGTTTTTT.

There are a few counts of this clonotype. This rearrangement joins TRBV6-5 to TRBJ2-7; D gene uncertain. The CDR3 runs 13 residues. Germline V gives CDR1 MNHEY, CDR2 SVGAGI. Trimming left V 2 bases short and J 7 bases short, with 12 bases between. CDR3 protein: CASSYPPGVEQYF. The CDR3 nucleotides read TGTGCCAGCAGTTACCCTCCTGGAGTGGAGCAGTACTTC.

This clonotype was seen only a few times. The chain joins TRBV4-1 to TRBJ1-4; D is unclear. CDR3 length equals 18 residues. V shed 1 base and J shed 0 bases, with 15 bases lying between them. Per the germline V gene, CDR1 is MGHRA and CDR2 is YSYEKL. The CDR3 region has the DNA TGCGCCAGCAGCCAAGTTTCGCAGAGCCGACCAACTAATGAAAAACTGTTTTTT. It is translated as CASSQVSQSRPTNEKLFF.

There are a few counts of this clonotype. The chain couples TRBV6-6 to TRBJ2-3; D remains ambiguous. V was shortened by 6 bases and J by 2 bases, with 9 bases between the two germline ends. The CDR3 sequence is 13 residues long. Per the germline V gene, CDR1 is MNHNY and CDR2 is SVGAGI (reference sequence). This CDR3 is CASRTADTDTQYF. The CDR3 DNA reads TGTGCCAGCAGGACCGCCGACACAGATACGCAGTATTTT.

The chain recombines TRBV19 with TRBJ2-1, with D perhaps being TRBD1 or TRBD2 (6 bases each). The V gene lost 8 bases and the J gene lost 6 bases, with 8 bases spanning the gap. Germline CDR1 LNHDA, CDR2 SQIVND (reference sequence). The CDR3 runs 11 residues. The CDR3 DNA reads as TGTGCCAGTGGGGGGCCCAATGAGCAGTTCTTC. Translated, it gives CASGGPNEQFF. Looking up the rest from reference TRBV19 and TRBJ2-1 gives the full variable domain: DGGITQSPKYLFRKEGQNVTLSCEQNLNHDAMYWYRQDPGQGLRLIYYSQIVNDFQKGDIAEGYSVSREKKESFPLTVTSAQKNPTAFYLCASGGPNEQFFGPGTRLTVL.

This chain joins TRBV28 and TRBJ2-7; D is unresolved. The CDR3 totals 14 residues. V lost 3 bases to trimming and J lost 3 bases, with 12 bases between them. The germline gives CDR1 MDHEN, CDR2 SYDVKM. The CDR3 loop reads CASSLGFGFYEQYV. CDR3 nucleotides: TGTGCCAGCAGTTTGGGGTTCGGGTTCTACGAGCAGTACGTC.

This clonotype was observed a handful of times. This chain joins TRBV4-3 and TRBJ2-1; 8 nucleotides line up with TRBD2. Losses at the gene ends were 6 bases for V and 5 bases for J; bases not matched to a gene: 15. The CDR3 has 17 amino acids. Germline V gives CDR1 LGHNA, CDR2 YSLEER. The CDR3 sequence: CASSHGGAATAHNEQFF. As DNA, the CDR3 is TGCGCCAGCAGTCACGGGGGGGCCGCCACAGCACACAATGAGCAGTTCTTC.

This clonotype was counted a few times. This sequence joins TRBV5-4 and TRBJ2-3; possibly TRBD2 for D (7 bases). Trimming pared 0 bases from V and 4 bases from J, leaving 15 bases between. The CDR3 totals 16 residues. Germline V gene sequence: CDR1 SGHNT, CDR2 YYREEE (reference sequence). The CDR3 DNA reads TGTGCCAGCAGCTTGGAGCTAGGGGGGGGTTCAGATACGCAGTATTTT. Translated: CASSLELGGGSDTQYF.

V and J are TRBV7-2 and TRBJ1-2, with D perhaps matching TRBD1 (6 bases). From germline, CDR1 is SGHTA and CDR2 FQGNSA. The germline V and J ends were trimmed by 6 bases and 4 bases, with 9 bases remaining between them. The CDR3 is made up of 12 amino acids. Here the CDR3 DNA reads TGTGCCAGCAGAAGGGGGGGCTATGGCTACACCTTC. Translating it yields CASRRGGYGYTF.

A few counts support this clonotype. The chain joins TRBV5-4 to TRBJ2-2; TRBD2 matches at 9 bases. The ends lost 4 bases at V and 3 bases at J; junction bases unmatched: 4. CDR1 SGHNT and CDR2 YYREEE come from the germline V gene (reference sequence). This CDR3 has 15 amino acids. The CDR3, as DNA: TGTGCCAGCAGCCTAGCGGGGACCTACACCGGGGAGCTGTTTTTT. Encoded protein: CASSLAGTYTGELFF.

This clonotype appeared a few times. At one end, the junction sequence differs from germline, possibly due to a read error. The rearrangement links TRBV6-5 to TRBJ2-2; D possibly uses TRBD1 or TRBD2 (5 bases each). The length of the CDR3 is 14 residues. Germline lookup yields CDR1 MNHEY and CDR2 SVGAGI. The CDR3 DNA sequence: TGTGCCAGCAGTTACAGCGGCGGAACCGGGGACCTGTTTTTT. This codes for CASSYSGGTGDLFF.

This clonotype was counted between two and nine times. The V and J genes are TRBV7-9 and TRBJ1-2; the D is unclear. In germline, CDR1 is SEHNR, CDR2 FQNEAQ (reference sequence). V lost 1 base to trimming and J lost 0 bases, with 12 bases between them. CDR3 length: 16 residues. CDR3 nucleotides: TGTGCCAGCAGCTTAGAGGGCAGCTTAGCTAACTATGGCTACACCTTC. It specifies CASSLEGSLANYGYTF.

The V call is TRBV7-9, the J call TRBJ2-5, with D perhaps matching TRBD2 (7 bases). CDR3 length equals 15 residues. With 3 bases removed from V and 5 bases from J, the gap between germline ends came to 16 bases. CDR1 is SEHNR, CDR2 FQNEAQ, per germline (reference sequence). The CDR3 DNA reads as TGTGCCAGCAGCTTTGTCGGGGGGCCCGGGGAGACCCAGTACTTC. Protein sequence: CASSFVGGPGETQYF.

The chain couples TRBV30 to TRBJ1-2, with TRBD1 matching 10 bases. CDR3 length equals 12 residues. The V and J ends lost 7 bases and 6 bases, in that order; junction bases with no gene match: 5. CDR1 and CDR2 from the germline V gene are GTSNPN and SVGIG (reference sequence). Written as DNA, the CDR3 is TGTGCCTTGACAGGGGGCGTACATGGCTACACCTTC. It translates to CALTGGVHGYTF. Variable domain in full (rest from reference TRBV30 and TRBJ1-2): SQTIHQWPATLVQPVGSPLSLECTVEGTSNPNLYWYRQAAGRGLQLLFYSVGIGQISSEVPQNLSASRPQDRQFILSSKKLLLSDSGFYLCALTGGVHGYTFGSGTRLTVV.

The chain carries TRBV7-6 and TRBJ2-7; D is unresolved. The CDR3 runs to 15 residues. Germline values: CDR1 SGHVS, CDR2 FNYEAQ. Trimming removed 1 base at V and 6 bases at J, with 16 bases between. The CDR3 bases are TGTGCCAGCAGCTTAGAACGCTCAAGGGAAGGCGAGCAGTACTTC. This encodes CASSLERSREGEQYF.

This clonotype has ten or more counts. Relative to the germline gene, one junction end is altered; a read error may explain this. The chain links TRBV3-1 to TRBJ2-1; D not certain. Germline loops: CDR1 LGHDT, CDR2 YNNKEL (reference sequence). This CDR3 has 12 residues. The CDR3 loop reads CASSQGYNEQFF. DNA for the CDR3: TGCGCCAGCAGCCAAGGATACAATGAGCAGTTCTTC.

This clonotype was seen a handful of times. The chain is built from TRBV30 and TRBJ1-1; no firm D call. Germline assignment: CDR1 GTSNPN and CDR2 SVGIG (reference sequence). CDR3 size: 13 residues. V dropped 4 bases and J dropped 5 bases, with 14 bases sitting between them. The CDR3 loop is CAWTLGWETEAFF. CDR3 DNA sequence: TGTGCCTGGACCCTGGGGTGGGAAACTGAAGCTTTCTTT. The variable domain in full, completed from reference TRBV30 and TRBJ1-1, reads SQTIHQWPATLVQPVGSPLSLECTVEGTSNPNLYWYRQAAGRGLQLLFYSVGIGQISSEVPQNLSASRPQDRQFILSSKKLLLSDSGFYLCAWTLGWETEAFFGQGTRLTVV.

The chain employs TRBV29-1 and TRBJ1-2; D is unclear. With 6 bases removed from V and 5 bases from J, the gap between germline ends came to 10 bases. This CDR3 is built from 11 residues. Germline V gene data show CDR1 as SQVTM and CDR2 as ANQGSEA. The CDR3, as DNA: TGCAGCGTAGACACAGCATATGGCTACACCTTC. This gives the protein CSVDTAYGYTF.

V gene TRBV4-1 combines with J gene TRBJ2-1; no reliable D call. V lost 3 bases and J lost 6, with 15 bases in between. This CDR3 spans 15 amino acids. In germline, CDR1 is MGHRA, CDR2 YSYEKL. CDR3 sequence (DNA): TGCGCCAGCAGCCACCGATCGCTCCCCCCCAATGAGCAGTTCTTC. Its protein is CASSHRSLPPNEQFF.

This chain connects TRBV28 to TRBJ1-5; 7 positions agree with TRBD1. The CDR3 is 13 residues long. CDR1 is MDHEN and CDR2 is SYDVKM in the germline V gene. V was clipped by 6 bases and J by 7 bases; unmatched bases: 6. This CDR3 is CASSRDSRQPQHF. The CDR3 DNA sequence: TGTGCCAGCAGCCGGGACAGTCGGCAGCCCCAGCATTTT.

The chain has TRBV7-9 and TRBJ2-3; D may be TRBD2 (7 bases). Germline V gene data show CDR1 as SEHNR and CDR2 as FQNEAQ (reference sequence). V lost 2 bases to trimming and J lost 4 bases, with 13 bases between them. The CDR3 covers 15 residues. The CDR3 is CASSLRGAGSDTQYF. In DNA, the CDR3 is TGTGCCAGCAGCTTACGGGGGGCGGGATCAGATACGCAGTATTTT.

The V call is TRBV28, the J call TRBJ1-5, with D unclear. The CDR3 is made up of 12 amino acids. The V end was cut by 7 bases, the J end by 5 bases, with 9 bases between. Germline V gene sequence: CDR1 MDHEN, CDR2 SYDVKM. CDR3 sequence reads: CASTLLDQPQHF. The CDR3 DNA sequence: TGTGCCAGCACCCTTTTGGATCAGCCCCAGCATTTT.

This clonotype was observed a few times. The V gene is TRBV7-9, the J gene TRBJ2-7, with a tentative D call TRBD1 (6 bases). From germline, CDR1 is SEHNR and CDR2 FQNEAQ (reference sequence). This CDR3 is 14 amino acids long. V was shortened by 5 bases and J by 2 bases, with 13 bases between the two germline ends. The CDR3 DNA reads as TGTGCCAGCAGCCCGTTACAGGGTACCTACGAGCAGTACTTC. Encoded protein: CASSPLQGTYEQYF. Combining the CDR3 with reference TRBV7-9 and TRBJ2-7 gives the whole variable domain DTGVSQNPRHKITKRGQNVTFRCDPISEHNRLYWYRQTLGQGPEFLTYFQNEAQLEKSRLLSDRFSAERPKGSFSTLEIQRTEQGDSAMYLCASSPLQGTYEQYFGPGTRLTVT.

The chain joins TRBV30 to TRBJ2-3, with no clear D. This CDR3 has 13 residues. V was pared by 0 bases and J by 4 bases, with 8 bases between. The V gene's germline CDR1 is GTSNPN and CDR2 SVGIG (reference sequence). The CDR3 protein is CAWSVAGPDTQYF. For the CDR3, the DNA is TGTGCCTGGAGTGTAGCTGGCCCAGATACGCAGTATTTT.

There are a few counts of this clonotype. The CDR3 DNA follows: TGCAGCGTTGGACAGGTGAATAATGAAAAACTGTTTTTT. Protein sequence: CSVGQVNNEKLFF. This chain uses TRBV29-1 with TRBJ1-4, with D possibly TRBD1 on 6 matching bases. The CDR3 is 13 residues long. Germline V gives CDR1 SQVTM, CDR2 ANQGSEA. Trimming stripped 4 bases from V and 4 bases from J, with 10 bases between. Supplemented by reference TRBV29-1 and TRBJ1-4, the full variable domain reads SAVISQKPSRDICQRGTSLTIQCQVDSQVTMMFWYRQQPGQSLTLIATANQGSEATYESGFVIDKFPISRPNLTFSTLTVSNMSPEDSSIYLCSVGQVNNEKLFFGSGTQLSVL.

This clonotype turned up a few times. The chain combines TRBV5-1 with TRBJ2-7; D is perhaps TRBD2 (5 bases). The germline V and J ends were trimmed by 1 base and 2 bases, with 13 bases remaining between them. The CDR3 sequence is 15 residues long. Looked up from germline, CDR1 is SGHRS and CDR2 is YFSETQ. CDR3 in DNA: TGCGCCAGCAGCTTGTTTTGGGAGAGGCCCTACGAGCAGTACTTC. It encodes CASSLFWERPYEQYF.